These T cell receptor beta chains were read from a single sample in a study of radiation and T cells in renal cell carcinoma. The protocol was immunoSEQ multiplex PCR, while the TCRdb copy is restricted to in-frame clones and leaves out a portion. In the table there are some 140,000 clones, 70% to 90% of which are singletons. The material sequenced was blood, taken from a patient whose treatment included radiotherapy and nephrectomy. All receptors derive from a woman aged 50 to 60 with renal cell carcinoma. CDR3s include the opening cysteine and the closing phenylalanine or tryptophan. D genes are given only for firm matches. Some rows mark clone size as missing; the rest say once, few, many or name a class of expanded clone.

d_gene,j_gene,v_gene,abundance,CDR3nt,CDR3aa
NA,TRBJ2-1,TRBV30,NA,TGTGCCTGCCCACGGTATGTGGATGAGCAGTTCTTC,CACPRYVDEQFF
NA,TRBJ1-2,TRBV30,NA,TGTGCCTGGAGTGTGACAGTTAACTATGGCTACACCTTC,CAWSVTVNYGYTF
NA,TRBJ2-3,TRBV9,once,TGTGCCAGCAGCGTAGCCCCATCAGATACGCAGTATTTT,CASSVAPSDTQYF
NA,TRBJ1-5,TRBV5-1,NA,TGCGCCAGCAACAACACCGGGTACAGGAGCAATCAGCCCCAGCATTTT,CASNNTGYRSNQPQHF
NA,TRBJ2-1,TRBV19,once,TGTGCCAGTTCGGATTATGGACAGTACAATGAGCAGTTCTTC,CASSDYGQYNEQFF
TRBD1,TRBJ2-1,TRBV19,NA,TGTGCCAGTAGTTCCCCGGGACAGGGGGCCTACAATGAGCAGTTCTTC,CASSSPGQGAYNEQFF
NA,TRBJ1-1,TRBV7-2,NA,TGTGCCAGCACCACCCTGCCCGCGAACACTGAAGCTTTCTTT,CASTTLPANTEAFF
TRBD1,TRBJ1-1,TRBV6-1,many,TGTGCCAGCAGTGGACAGGGTCGTGAAGCTTTCTTT,CASSGQGREAFF
NA,TRBJ2-1,TRBV6-1,NA,TGTGCCAGCAGTGATACACCCGGGAATGAGCAGTTCTTC,CASSDTPGNEQFF
NA,TRBJ2-2,TRBV11-3,NA,TGTGCCAGCAGCTTGGACCCCAACACCGGGGAGCTGTTTTTT,CASSLDPNTGELFF
TRBD2,TRBJ2-5,TRBV2,NA,TGTGCCAGCAGGGGACTAGGCCCAGAGACCCAGTACTTC,CASRGLGPETQYF
TRBD1,TRBJ2-1,TRBV7-9,NA,TGTGCCAGCAGCTTAGGAGGGGGCCCCTACAATGAGCAGTTCTTC,CASSLGGGPYNEQFF
NA,TRBJ1-1,TRBV9,NA,TGTGCCAGCAGCGTATACAGGGAGGTTGTCGGATCCACTGAAGCTTTCTTT,CASSVYREVVGSTEAFF